Presented here are 19 T cell receptor beta chains from one specimen sequenced in a study of shared clonotypes between healthy human individuals. Produced via immunoSEQ multiplex PCR; TCRdb's table is partial and in-frame only. The sample includes about 490,000 clones, about 85% of them seen just once. The sequencing sample was made of PBMCs. The source is a middle-aged woman in good health. Some clones in this sample may be carry-over from other donors' samples.

The chain has TRBV2 and TRBJ2-5; 8 bases map to TRBD2. Germline V gives CDR1 SNHLY, CDR2 FYNNEI. V lost 6 bases and J lost 1; bases outside the gene matches: 4. The CDR3 loop spans 14 amino acids. CDR3 nucleotide sequence: TGTGCCAGCAGCCGGGAGGGGTCCCAAGAGACCCAGTACTTC. Translated: CASSREGSQETQYF.

This clone was counted ten times or more. Other nucleotide sequences from this sample produce the same CDR3. V usage is TRBV21-1 and J usage is TRBJ2-6. TRBV21-1 is shown as a pseudogene. This CDR3 has 16 amino acids. The CDR3 DNA follows: TGTGCCAGCAGCAAAGTCGGCATCTCTGGGGCCAACGTCCTGACTTTC. This translates into CASSKVGISGANVLTF.

The chain couples TRBV2 to TRBJ2-1; D uncertain. CDR3 length: 10 residues. V was pared by 6 bases and J by 6 bases, with 3 bases between. CDR1 and CDR2 from the germline V gene are SNHLY and FYNNEI. The chain's CDR3 is CASSGNEQFF. In DNA form, the CDR3 reads TGTGCCAGCAGCGGCAATGAGCAGTTCTTC. Complete variable domain (other parts from reference TRBV2 and TRBJ2-1): EPEVTQTPSHQVTQMGQEVILRCVPISNHLYFYWYRQILGQKVEFLVSFYNNEISEKSEIFDDQFSVERPDGSNFTLKIRSTKLEDSAMYFCASSGNEQFFGPGTRLTVL.

As regards this clone: This likely stems from a read error, as it lies one base from a far larger clone. This sequence joins TRBV10-1 and TRBJ1-5; D unresolved. The CDR3 covers 12 residues. Germline lookup yields CDR1 WNHNN and CDR2 SYGVQD (reference sequence). The CDR3 DNA is TGCGCCAACAGTGAGTCGTATCAGCCCCAGCATTTT. This translates into CANSESYQPQHF.

This clone was picked up one time. The rearrangement uses TRBV6-5 and TRBJ2-7; 10 bases are a match to TRBD1. CDR1 MNHEY and CDR2 SVGAGI come from the germline V gene. The CDR3 runs to 14 residues. Trimming at V came to 6 bases and at J to 3 bases, leaving 5 bases not matched to a gene. The CDR3 DNA reads TGTGCCAGCAGCCCCGGGACAGGGGTCTACGAGCAGTACTTC. It codes for CASSPGTGVYEQYF.

About this clone: A single base is all that separates this from a far larger clone, so a read error is likely. The genes are TRBV6-1 and TRBJ2-5; 8 bases fit TRBD1. Germline V CDR1 and CDR2: MNHNS, SASEGT. The CDR3 has 13 residues. With V trimmed by 8 bases and J by 5 bases, 7 bases remained unmatched. As DNA, the CDR3 is TGTGCCAGCCTCGCAGGGGGCGCGGAGACCCAGTACTTC. The encoded protein is CASLAGGAETQYF.

The chain recombines TRBV7-9 with TRBJ2-3, with D possibly being TRBD1 or TRBD2 (5 bases each). This CDR3 is built from 15 residues. Trimming took 5 bases from V and 1 from J, leaving 13 bases between them. The germline CDR1 and CDR2 sequences are SEHNR and FQNEAQ (reference sequence). The CDR3 reads CASSAREGGTDTQYF. CDR3 DNA sequence: TGTGCCAGCAGCGCCCGGGAAGGGGGCACAGATACGCAGTATTTT.

A note on this clone: Since a far larger clone is one base different, this is likely a read error. Other DNA sequences in this specimen translate into the identical CDR3. The chain uses TRBV7-2 and TRBJ1-1; 7 positions agree with TRBD1. The length of the CDR3 is 15 residues. After removal of 5 bases from V and 3 bases from J, the junction contained 9 bases not matched to a gene. Per germline, CDR1 SGHTA and CDR2 FQGNSA. The CDR3 protein is CASSRRQGVDTEAFF. The CDR3 region has the DNA TGTGCCAGCAGCCGGCGACAGGGTGTAGACACTGAAGCTTTCTTT.

In regard to this clone: It may be a read error: a sequence one base away is much more abundant. The rearrangement uses TRBV9 and TRBJ2-3; 8 bases fit TRBD2. The junction had 3 bases not matched to a gene; V was cut back by 0 bases and J by 0 bases. Germline lookup yields CDR1 SGDLS and CDR2 YYNGEE. This CDR3 comprises 16 residues. The CDR3 region has the DNA TGTGCCAGCAGCGTAGGGACTAGCTGGAGCACAGATACGCAGTATTTT. It encodes CASSVGTSWSTDTQYF.

This chain connects TRBV27 to TRBJ1-4; 11 positions agree with TRBD1. The CDR3 is 17 residues long. Germline loops: CDR1 MNHEY, CDR2 SMNVEV (reference sequence). Unmatched junction bases numbered 11, after V lost 3 bases and J lost 8 bases. The CDR3 DNA is TGTGCCAGCAGTTTTACCCGGGCCGGGACAGGGGGGGAAAAACTGTTTTTT. It encodes CASSFTRAGTGGEKLFF.

This clone was counted a single time. V is TRBV7-9 and J is TRBJ2-1; 11 bases agree with TRBD2. CDR1 and CDR2 from the germline V gene are SEHNR and FQNEAQ (reference sequence). Trimming removed 3 bases from V and 0 bases from J; junction bases left unmatched: 7. The CDR3 has 18 amino acids. This chain's CDR3 is CASSFPTSGVSSYNEQFF. Written as DNA, the CDR3 is TGTGCCAGCAGCTTCCCGACTAGCGGGGTCAGCTCCTACAATGAGCAGTTCTTC.

Details on this clone: A read error may explain this, as a much larger clone is one base away. The chain uses TRBV19 and TRBJ2-1; D might be TRBD1 (6 bases). CDR3 length equals 16 residues. CDR1 and CDR2 (germline): LNHDA, SQIVND (reference sequence). The CDR3 here is CASTYSGELTYNGQFF. The CDR3 DNA is TGTGCCAGTACGTATTCAGGGGAACTAACCTACAATGGGCAGTTCTTC.

V gene TRBV7-9 combines with J gene TRBJ1-5; possibly TRBD1 for D (5 bases). V lost 1 base, J lost 6 bases, and 10 bases lay in between. CDR1 SEHNR and CDR2 FQNEAQ come from the germline V gene (reference sequence). CDR3 length: 14 amino acids. The CDR3 sequence: CASSLVGDSQPQHF. For the CDR3, the DNA is TGTGCCAGCAGCTTAGTGGGTGACAGTCAGCCCCAGCATTTT.

Comments on this clone: Other DNA variants within this sample encode the same CDR3. The chain joins TRBV11-2 to TRBJ1-2, with a weak D call TRBD1 (6 bases). V dropped 5 bases and J dropped 4 bases, with 11 bases sitting between them. The germline V gene encodes CDR1 SGHAT and CDR2 FQNNGV. CDR3 length: 13 amino acids. The CDR3 reads CASSPTGSYGYTF. In DNA form, the CDR3 reads TGTGCCAGCAGCCCGACAGGCTCCTATGGCTACACCTTC.

This clone occurred once. CDR3 protein: CAISSRRGQAGGNDEQYF. The CDR3 DNA reads TGTGCCATCAGTTCCCGACGGGGGCAAGCGGGAGGGAATGACGAGCAGTACTTC. The rearrangement uses TRBV10-3 and TRBJ2-7, with 10 nucleotides matching TRBD2. The CDR3 contains 18 residues. Germline V CDR1 and CDR2: ENHRY, SYGVKD. V trimming: 5 bases; J trimming: 5 bases; junction bases outside the gene matches: 18.

The chain links TRBV21-1 to TRBJ2-7; the table assigns TRBD1, which was not confirmed against the DNA. TRBV21-1 is an annotated pseudogene. The CDR3 is 14 amino acids. The CDR3 sequence is CASIPGQHSYEQYF. The CDR3 DNA follows: TGTGCCAGCATCCCGGGACAGCATTCCTACGAGCAGTACTTC.

The chain recombines TRBV9 with TRBJ1-1; D might be TRBD1 (5 bases). V was clipped by 0 bases and J by 8 bases, with 11 bases between them. This CDR3 comprises 13 residues. Per the germline V gene, CDR1 is SGDLS and CDR2 is YYNGEE. CDR3 loop: CASSVGGVREAFF. For the CDR3, the DNA is TGTGCCAGCAGCGTAGGGGGGGTCAGAGAAGCTTTCTTT. The entire variable domain, with the rest obtained from reference TRBV9 and TRBJ1-1, is as follows: DSGVTQTPKHLITATGQRVTLRCSPRSGDLSVYWYQQSLDQGLQFLIQYYNGEERAKGNILERFSAQQFPDLHSELNLSSLELGDSALYFCASSVGGVREAFFGQGTRLTVV.

The chain has TRBV2 and TRBJ2-1; perhaps TRBD1 as D (7 bases). The CDR3 length is 13 residues. V was shortened by 11 bases and J by 5 bases, with 16 bases between the two germline ends. Germline-derived CDR1 and CDR2 are SNHLY and FYNNEI. The CDR3 DNA sequence: TGTGCCGGAGGGACAGCTTCGGACAATGAGCAGTTCTTC. Protein product: CAGGTASDNEQFF.

The CDR3 here is CASSQGGGETQYF. The CDR3 nucleotides are TGTGCCAGCAGTCAAGGGGGCGGAGAGACCCAGTACTTC. The J gene is TRBJ2-5, the V gene TRBV28; 7 bases map to TRBD1. The germline V gene has CDR1 MDHEN and CDR2 SYDVKM. This CDR3 comprises 13 residues. The junction had 4 bases not matched to a gene; V was cut back by 5 bases and J by 4 bases.